This entry lists 17 T cell receptor beta chains sequenced from one sample in a study of blood T cell repertoires in COVID-19. This table comes from immunoSEQ multiplex PCR, and its TCRdb copy is limited to in-frame clones, with some not included. The repertoire holds some 300,000 clones, around nine tenths seen once, with roughly a tenth in the top ten. Sequencing was performed on PBMCs or T cells enriched from blood (not recorded which). The receptors derive from a woman in her 30s who had recovered from COVID-19.

The table lists this clone with a count of one. CDR3 DNA: TGTGCCAGCAGCTTACGGGACTGGTACACAGATACGCAGTATTTT. It yields the protein CASSLRDWYTDTQYF. The J gene is TRBJ2-3, the V gene TRBV5-6; D may be TRBD2 (6 bases). The CDR3 runs to 15 residues. CDR1 and CDR2 from the germline V gene are SGHDT and YYEEEE. V shed 2 bases and J shed 2 bases, with 12 bases lying between them.

The chain links TRBV19 to TRBJ1-5; TRBD1 is a possible D gene (6 bases). The V and J ends lost 4 bases and 0 bases respectively, with 13 bases between them. The CDR3 spans 16 residues. Germline V gene lookup returns CDR1 LNHDA and CDR2 SQIVND (reference sequence). The CDR3 nucleotides are TGTGCCAGTAGTACTAGAGGACAGTATAGCAATCAGCCCCAGCATTTT. Translation gives CASSTRGQYSNQPQHF.

The genes are TRBV3-1 (or the pseudogene TRBV3-2) and TRBJ2-1, with 7 nucleotides matching TRBD1. Germline V gene data show CDR1 as LGHDT and CDR2 as YNNKEL (reference sequence). CDR3 length equals 14 residues. The V segment lost 4 bases and the J segment 6 bases; nucleotides outside the gene matches: 6. The CDR3 DNA is TGTGCCAGCAGCCCCGCGGACAGGTTCAATGAGCAGTTCTTC. Its protein is CASSPADRFNEQFF.

The V gene is TRBV10-3, the J gene TRBJ2-7; perhaps TRBD2 as D (6 bases). Trimming left V 5 bases short and J 6 bases short, with 17 bases between. This CDR3 is 14 amino acids long. Germline lookup yields CDR1 ENHRY and CDR2 SYGVKD. The CDR3 DNA follows: TGTGCCATCAGTACTCTCGGCGGGACTGCCGAGCAGTACTTC. This encodes CAISTLGGTAEQYF.

In nucleotides, the CDR3 is TGTGCCAGCAGCTTAAGCGGGGGGAGCTCCTACAATGAGCAGTTCTTC. Its translation is CASSLSGGSSYNEQFF. The chain carries TRBV7-3 and TRBJ2-1; 8 positions match TRBD2. The CDR3 is 16 amino acids. After removal of 1 base from V and 0 bases from J, the junction contained 2 bases not matched to a gene. The germline CDR1 and CDR2 sequences are SGHTA and FQGTGA.

The V call is TRBV18, the J call TRBJ2-5; 9 positions agree with TRBD1. Germline assignment: CDR1 KGHSH and CDR2 LQKENI. The ends lost 2 bases at V and 5 bases at J; junction bases unmatched: 9. The length of the CDR3 is 16 residues. CDR3 residues: CASSPALQGAVETQYF. CDR3 DNA sequence: TGTGCCAGCTCACCAGCCTTACAGGGGGCGGTGGAGACCCAGTACTTC.

The CDR3 sequence is CASSGTGNYGYTF. In DNA form, the CDR3 reads TGTGCCAGCAGCGGGACAGGTAACTATGGCTACACCTTC. The rearrangement uses TRBV5-5 and TRBJ1-2; TRBD1 matches at 8 bases. The CDR3 has 13 amino acids. The J segment lost 1 base and the V segment lost 4 bases, leaving 0 bases of the junction unmatched. Germline CDR1 and CDR2: SGHKS and YYEKEE (reference sequence).

V is TRBV9 and J is TRBJ2-3; tentatively, D is TRBD1 (5 bases). Germline assignment: CDR1 SGDLS and CDR2 YYNGEE. Deletions cut 5 bases from V and 4 bases from J, with 17 bases between. The CDR3 extends over 15 amino acids. The CDR3 here is CASSSTDGFADTQYF. CDR3 nucleotide sequence: TGTGCCAGCAGTTCGACAGATGGATTTGCAGATACGCAGTATTTT. The whole variable domain, filled in from reference TRBV9 and TRBJ2-3, reads DSGVTQTPKHLITATGQRVTLRCSPRSGDLSVYWYQQSLDQGLQFLIQYYNGEERAKGNILERFSAQQFPDLHSELNLSSLELGDSALYFCASSSTDGFADTQYFGPGTRLTVL.

This clone has just one count. This sequence joins TRBV29-1 and TRBJ1-3; a possible D gene is TRBD1 (6 bases). The length of the CDR3 is 13 residues. Germline loops: CDR1 SQVTM, CDR2 ANQGSEA. V was clipped by 4 bases and J by 1 base, with 8 bases between them. CDR3 nucleotides: TGCAGCGTTGGAGACAGGTCTGGAAACACCATATATTTT. This gives the protein CSVGDRSGNTIYF. Full variable domain (outside the CDR3, taken from reference TRBV29-1 and TRBJ1-3): SAVISQKPSRDICQRGTSLTIQCQVDSQVTMMFWYRQQPGQSLTLIATANQGSEATYESGFVIDKFPISRPNLTFSTLTVSNMSPEDSSIYLCSVGDRSGNTIYFGEGSWLTVV.

This rearrangement joins TRBV28 to TRBJ2-5; D is possibly TRBD1 (5 bases). The CDR3 has 15 amino acids. V was cut by 6 bases and J by 5 bases, with 19 bases left in between. Per the germline V gene, CDR1 is MDHEN and CDR2 is SYDVKM. CDR3 amino acids: CASSLTALGRETQYF. The CDR3 bases are TGTGCCAGCAGCTTGACAGCCTTAGGACGGGAGACCCAGTACTTC.

This chain uses TRBV6-5 with TRBJ2-1; 8 bases match TRBD2. Trimming at V came to 8 bases and at J to 2 bases, leaving 8 bases not matched to a gene. The CDR3 sequence is 15 residues long. Germline values: CDR1 MNHEY, CDR2 SVGAGI. CDR3 nucleotide sequence: TGTGCCAGCGGAATGGCACTAGCGGCCTACAATGAGCAGTTCTTC. Translating it yields CASGMALAAYNEQFF.

The rearrangement joins TRBV2 to TRBJ2-7; the match to TRBD1 covers 7 bases. V lost 4 bases, J lost 6 bases, and 15 bases stayed unmatched. CDR3 length equals 16 residues. Germline V lookup: CDR1 SNHLY, CDR2 FYNNEI. The CDR3 sequence: CASSGPSRDSSLEQYF. In DNA form, the CDR3 reads TGTGCCAGCAGTGGGCCAAGCCGGGACAGTTCTCTCGAGCAGTACTTC. The entire variable domain, with the rest obtained from reference TRBV2 and TRBJ2-7, is as follows: EPEVTQTPSHQVTQMGQEVILRCVPISNHLYFYWYRQILGQKVEFLVSFYNNEISEKSEIFDDQFSVERPDGSNFTLKIRSTKLEDSAMYFCASSGPSRDSSLEQYFGPGTRLTVT.

The gene calls are TRBV7-8 and TRBJ1-4; tentative D call: TRBD1 (6 bases). Per the germline V gene, CDR1 is SGHVS and CDR2 is FQNEAQ. Trimming removed 1 base at V and 8 bases at J, with 17 bases between. The CDR3 has 16 residues. CDR3 sequence reads: CASSLEMTGGGEKLFF. CDR3 coding DNA: TGTGCCAGCAGCTTAGAAATGACAGGCGGCGGGGAAAAACTGTTTTTT.

This clone has a handful of counts. V gene TRBV19 combines with J gene TRBJ1-2; TRBD1 aligns across 10 bases. Germline lookup yields CDR1 LNHDA and CDR2 SQIVND (reference sequence). The CDR3 covers 17 residues. The ends lost 0 bases at V and 8 bases at J; junction bases unmatched: 12. The CDR3 here is CASSIDLGTGDGYGYTF. The CDR3 nucleotides are TGTGCCAGTAGTATAGATCTAGGGACAGGGGATGGGTACGGCTACACCTTC.

The chain uses TRBV18 and TRBJ1-4; TRBD1 is a possible D gene (5 bases). Trimming left V 5 bases short and J 8 bases short, with 12 bases between. The CDR3 has 13 residues. Germline V gene lookup returns CDR1 KGHSH and CDR2 LQKENI. CDR3 region: CASSSGSREKLFF. CDR3 DNA sequence: TGTGCCAGCTCATCAGGGTCCAGGGAAAAACTGTTTTTT.

This chain connects TRBV25-1 to TRBJ1-6; TRBD1 aligns across 10 bases. From germline, CDR1 is MGHDK and CDR2 SYGVNS. This CDR3 contains 17 residues. J gave up 5 bases and V 3 bases, and 7 bases lay outside the gene matches. CDR3 nucleotides: TGTGCCAGCAGTGATCTCCGGGACAGGGGAAATAATTCACCCCTCCACTTT. It codes for CASSDLRDRGNNSPLHF.

The chain combines TRBV19 with TRBJ2-2; TRBD1 matches at 10 bases. V shed 7 bases, J shed 4 bases, and the junction held 9 bases outside the gene matches. The CDR3 contains 16 residues. Germline V gene sequence: CDR1 LNHDA, CDR2 SQIVND (reference sequence). The CDR3 coding sequence is TGTGCCAGTATAAGGGGACAGGGGTGGGGCACCGGGGAGCTGTTTTTT. Its translation is CASIRGQGWGTGELFF.